This T cell receptor beta chain was identified in a study of cytomegalovirus exposure and HLA in healthy donors. Study summary: About 200 million T cells yielded 110 million or so unique TCR beta sequences in earlier analysis. Study-level findings and limits: Productive rates of about 90% or about 30% were seen for most TCR beta V segments in an earlier analysis.

The CDR3 is made up of 10 amino acids. The germline CDR1 and CDR2 sequences are DFQATT and SNEGSKA (reference sequence). Trimming cost V 6 bases and J 2 bases, with 4 bases left between them. The PCR contained 60 Vbeta and 13 Jbeta primers. The authors' processing: In a later analysis, the count reached approximately 80 million unique TCR beta chains, with about 11 million shared. Libraries were prepared by immunoSEQ multiplex PCR; TCRdb keeps only in-frame clonotypes and omits some of them. V and J calls and clone size are given by that table; D and trimming were obtained from the DNA. The sample has some 150,000 clones, about 80% seen once; the top ten hold about 2%. Of note for this clone: The target antigen is unknown.

V is TRBV20-1 and J is TRBJ2-5; no clear D. The source material was PBMCs. This sequence originates from a middle-aged man in good health and CMV-seronegative. CDR3 in amino acids: CSAAQETQYF. CDR3 bases: TGCAGTGCAGCTCAAGAGACCCAGTACTTC.